This TCR beta chain was obtained from a study of blood T cell repertoires in COVID-19 (dated by TCRdb to the early 2020s). Broadly, across the study: Samples from collaborators originated in the United States, Italy and Spain and spanned both the acute and convalescent phases of COVID-19. Subjects who had been exposed to COVID-19, were actively infected with it, or had recovered from it provided the deeply sampled blood TCRbeta repertoires that made up the dataset. The material from the prospective study consisted of cDNA or gDNA derived from T cells, B-cell-depleted T cells, or PBMCs. Samples were obtained from the ongoing ImmuneRACE study (first 160 participants) and from 1,254 subjects provided by 6 global collaborators. Where available, HLA class I and class II types were obtained from metadata supplied by the sample provider rather than from assay-based typing. The repertoires were released in a freely available public database intended as a resource for research on the immune response to SARS-CoV-2. Nearly every sample came with metadata listing a de-identified subject ID, COVID-19 status, age in years and sex. Findings and caveats that apply to the study as a whole: The quantity of clinical and demographic metadata differed by source and by participant and was supplied without curation.

As concerns this clone: Its antigen remains undetermined. No per-base quality is available; no much larger clone lies one base away.

The germline V gene provides CDR1 KGHSH and CDR2 LQKENI. Counted from cysteine to phenylalanine, this CDR3 has 14 amino acids. The read is trimmed to its CDR3 DNA, 42 bases read in frame from base 1. Between the V and J ends, shortened by 3 bases and 2 bases respectively, the junction contains 10 bases. TCRbeta CDR3 regions were amplified from genomic DNA using the immunoSEQ Assay, a bias-controlled multiplex PCR. In the original analysis: Within the assay, amplification of reference gene primers was used to estimate how many nucleated cells each sample contained. To quantify the absolute abundance of each unique TCRbeta CDR3 rearrangement, sequence reads were collapsed and filtered. For each sample, productive Simpson clonality was calculated as the square root of Simpson's diversity index across productive rearrangements. This immuneACCESS table, as held by TCRdb, lists in-frame sequences with V and J called but not all clones. Of the missing ones, under half trace to an unresolved V gene in checked studies; the others have no known cause. V, J and clone size reflect that table, while D and trimming were determined from the DNA. The sample table shows about 250,000 clones, and approximately 90% are seen once. The ten largest clones represent 5% to 6.5% of the sample.

One collaborating source in Seattle enrolled patients while the patients were actively infected and followed the patients over time throughout the course of disease. Collaborating institutions collected whole blood in K2EDTA tubes following their own protocols. For TCRbeta analysis, collaborators shipped samples as frozen whole blood, isolated PBMCs, or DNA extracted from either of those sample types. This chain joins TRBV18 to TRBJ2-5; TRBD2 is perhaps the D gene, given 6 matching bases. The sequenced sample consisted of peripheral blood. The sequence derives from a woman in her twenties or thirties with COVID-19, enrolled during active disease. Here the CDR3 is given as CASSPSGGQETQYF. The DNA is as follows: TGTGCCAGCTCACCGAGCGGAGGGCAAGAGACCCAGTACTTC.